This record looks at one T cell receptor beta chain sequence and its context. This clonotype occurred many times. This receptor's antigen is unknown. Nothing much larger sits one base from this clone, and base qualities are not available. The sample belongs to a study of CD8 T cells in ankylosing spondylitis (dated by TCRdb to about 2017). Describing the broader study: The study set out to find disease-linked TCR variants by profiling T cell receptor beta repertoires in ankylosing spondylitis patients and healthy donors. Peripheral blood samples were taken, and synovial fluid was additionally collected from ankylosing spondylitis patients. The whole study cohort included 90 to 120 healthy donors and roughly 24 ankylosing spondylitis patients. General findings and caveats noted by the study authors: Some motif variants were previously reported in synovial fluid and blood of reactive arthritis patients, suggesting common disease-initiation mechanisms. Blood from ankylosing spondylitis patients appeared to be characterized by a TCR beta motif made up of several highly homologous amino acid variants. The disease-linked clones were reported to be significantly enriched in matched synovial fluid samples from ankylosing spondylitis patients. A CD8+ phenotype was shown by the disease-linked clones, which were found at relatively low frequencies in peripheral blood.

V and J lose 3 bases and 0 bases, and a span of 16 bases separates them. CDR1 and CDR2 were assigned from the germline V gene as SGDLS and YYNGEE. The CDR3 goes from the cysteine to the phenylalanine over 17 residues. The DNA shown is the 51-base CDR3, in frame from base 1. Sequenced on an Illumina HiSeq 2500. Quantitative 5'-RACE with molecular barcodes was the method used to prepare the TCR beta libraries. The paper's data handling went like this. To identify disease-linked TCR variants, a new computational method was used, one built on a probabilistic model of VDJ rearrangement. TCRdb reprocessing: public reads trimmed at Q25 with fastp, clones called with MiXCR, in-frame beta chains kept. Here each entry gathers all rows of one CDR3 protein and keeps the most common genes and DNA. It is TCRdb's table, rather than the study itself, that gives the V and J calls and clone size. A total of 200,000 to 250,000 distinct CDR3 sequences appear in this sample, roughly 10% of them only once. The ten largest clones take up about 20% of the sample.

Sequencing used blood, either unsorted or a sorted T cell fraction (not recorded which). This receptor chain uses TRBV9 and TRBJ2-1, with TRBD2 as a weak D call on 5 bases. The sequence was obtained from a male donor with ankylosing spondylitis or in good health (not recorded which). The bases read TGTGCCAGCAGCGGAGGCACCGGGGTCCGCTCCTACAATGAGCAGTTCTTC. It specifies CASSGGTGVRSYNEQFF.